This section outlines one T cell receptor beta chain sequence together with its context. CDR1 is SGHVS and CDR2 is FNYEAQ in the germline V gene. The CDR3 extends over 15 amino acids. With V trimmed by 6 bases and J by 7 bases, 9 bases remained unmatched. Repertoires were generated with immunoSEQ multiplex PCR, while TCRdb's copy carries only in-frame clones and drops some. The sample lists about 460,000 clones; around nine tenths were seen once. The study recruited people aged 18 to 89 years across approximately 24 US areas. The data were obtained in a study of blood T cell repertoires in COVID-19. Looking at the study overall: From the United States, Italy and Spain came samples of acute and convalescent COVID-19.

The sample consisted of PBMCs or T cells enriched from blood (not recorded which). The clonotype originates from a woman aged 60 to 75 who had recovered from COVID-19. The V and J genes are TRBV7-6 and TRBJ1-6, with 7 nucleotides matching TRBD1. The CDR3 here is CASSLTGTENSPLHF. CDR3 nucleotides: TGTGCCAGCAGTTTAACCGGGACAGAGAATTCACCCCTCCACTTT.